This T cell receptor (beta chain) was captured by sequencing in a study of T cell repertoires in cytomegalovirus infection. On the study more broadly: Evidence of both CMV infection and a matching HLA type came from public TCR beta signatures.

General study findings and limits: Carriers of CMV and the relevant HLA type were discriminated by public TCR beta frequency. The response measured ex vivo was dominated by TCR beta clonotypes (HLA-C-restricted and CMV-specific).

One entry per CDR3 protein, called by TCRdb with MiXCR from the reads. The profile shows approximately 500,000 distinct CDR3 sequences, approximately 17% of them singletons. The table lists this clonotype with many counts. Antigen unknown. V was cut by 4 bases and J by 11 bases, with 9 bases left in between. In germline, CDR1 is SGHVS, CDR2 FQNEAQ. This CDR3 is built from 11 residues. The rearrangement uses TRBV7-8 and TRBJ2-1, with D perhaps matching TRBD1 or TRBD2 (5 bases each). Sequencing used CD8+ T cells from PBMCs. The clonotype was recovered from a human donor in good health (CMV status not recorded). Some clones in this sample may be carry-over from other donors' samples. The CDR3 region has the DNA TGTGCCAGCAGCTCCCCGGGACAGCAGTTCTTC. Translation: CASSSPGQQFF. The full variable domain, in which reference TRBV7-8 and TRBJ2-1 provide the parts outside the CDR3, is GAGVSQSPRYKVAKRGQDVALRCDPISGHVSLFWYQQALGQGPEFLTYFQNEAQLDKSGLPSDRFFAERPEGSVSTLKIQRTQQEDSAVYLCASSSPGQQFFGPGTRLTVL.